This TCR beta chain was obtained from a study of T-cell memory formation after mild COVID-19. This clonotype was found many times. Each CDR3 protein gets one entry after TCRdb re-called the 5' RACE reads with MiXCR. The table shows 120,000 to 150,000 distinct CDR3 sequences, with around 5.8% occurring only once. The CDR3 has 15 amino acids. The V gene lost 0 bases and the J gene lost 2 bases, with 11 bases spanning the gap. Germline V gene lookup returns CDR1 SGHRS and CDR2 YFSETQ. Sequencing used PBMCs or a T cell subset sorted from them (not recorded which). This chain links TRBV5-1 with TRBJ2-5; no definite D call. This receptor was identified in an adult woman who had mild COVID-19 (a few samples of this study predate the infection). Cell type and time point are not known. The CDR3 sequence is CASSLAQRSQETQYF. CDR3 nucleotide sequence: TGCGCCAGCAGCTTGGCACAAAGATCACAAGAGACCCAGTACTTC.